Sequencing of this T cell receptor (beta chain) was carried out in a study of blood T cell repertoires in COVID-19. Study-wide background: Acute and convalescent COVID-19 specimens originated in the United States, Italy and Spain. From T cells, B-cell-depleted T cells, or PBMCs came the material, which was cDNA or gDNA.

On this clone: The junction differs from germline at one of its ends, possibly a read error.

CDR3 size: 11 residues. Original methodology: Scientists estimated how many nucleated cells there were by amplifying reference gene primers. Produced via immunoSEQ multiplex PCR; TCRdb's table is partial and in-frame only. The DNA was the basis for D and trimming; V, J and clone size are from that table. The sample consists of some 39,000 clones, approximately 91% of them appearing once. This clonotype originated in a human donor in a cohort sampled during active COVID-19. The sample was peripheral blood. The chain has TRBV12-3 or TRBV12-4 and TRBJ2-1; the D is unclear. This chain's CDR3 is CASSLSRTVIF. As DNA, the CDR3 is TGTGCCAGCAGTTTGTCTAGAACGGTGATCTTC.